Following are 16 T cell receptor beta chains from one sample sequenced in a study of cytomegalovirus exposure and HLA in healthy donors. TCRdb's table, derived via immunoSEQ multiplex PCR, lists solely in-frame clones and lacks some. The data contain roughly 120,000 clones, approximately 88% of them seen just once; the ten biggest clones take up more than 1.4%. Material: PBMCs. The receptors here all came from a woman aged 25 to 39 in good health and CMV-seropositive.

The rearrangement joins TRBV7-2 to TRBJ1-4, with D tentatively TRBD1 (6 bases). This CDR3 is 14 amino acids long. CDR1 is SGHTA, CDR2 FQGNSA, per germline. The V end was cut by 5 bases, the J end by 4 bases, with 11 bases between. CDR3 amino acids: CASSRTAYNEKLFF. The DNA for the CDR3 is TGTGCCAGCAGCCGGACAGCCTATAATGAAAAACTGTTTTTT.

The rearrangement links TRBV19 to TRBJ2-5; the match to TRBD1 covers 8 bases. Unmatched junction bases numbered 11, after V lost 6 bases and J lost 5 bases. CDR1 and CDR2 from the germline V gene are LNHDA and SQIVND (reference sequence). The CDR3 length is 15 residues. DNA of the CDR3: TGTGCCAGTAGCGGACAGGGAGGAGACGCCGAGACCCAGTACTTC. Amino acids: CASSGQGGDAETQYF.

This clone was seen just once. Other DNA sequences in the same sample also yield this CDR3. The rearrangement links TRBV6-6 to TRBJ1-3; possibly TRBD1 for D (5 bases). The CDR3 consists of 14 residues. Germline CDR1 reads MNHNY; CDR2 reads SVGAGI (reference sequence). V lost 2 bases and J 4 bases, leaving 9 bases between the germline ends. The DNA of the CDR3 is TGTGCCAGCAGTTACGGGCAGGGCGGAAACACCATATATTTT. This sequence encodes CASSYGQGGNTIYF.

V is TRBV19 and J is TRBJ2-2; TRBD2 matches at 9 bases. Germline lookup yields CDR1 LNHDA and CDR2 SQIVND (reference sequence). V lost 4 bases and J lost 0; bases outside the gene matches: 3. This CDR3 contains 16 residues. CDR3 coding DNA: TGTGCCAGTAGTACGCTAGCGGGGACGAACACCGGGGAGCTGTTTTTT. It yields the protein CASSTLAGTNTGELFF.

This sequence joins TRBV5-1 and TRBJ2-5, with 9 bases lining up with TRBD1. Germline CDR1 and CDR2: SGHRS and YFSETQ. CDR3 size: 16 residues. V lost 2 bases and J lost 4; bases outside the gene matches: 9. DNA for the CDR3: TGCGCCAGCAGCTTAACAACCGGGACAGGGAGAGAGACCCAGTACTTC. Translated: CASSLTTGTGRETQYF.

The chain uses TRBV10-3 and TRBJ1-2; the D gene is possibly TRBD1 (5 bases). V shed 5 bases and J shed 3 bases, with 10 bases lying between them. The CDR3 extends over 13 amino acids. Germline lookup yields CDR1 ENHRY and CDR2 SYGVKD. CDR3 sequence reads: CAISFGGDYGYTF. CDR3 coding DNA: TGTGCCATCAGTTTTGGAGGGGACTATGGCTACACCTTC.

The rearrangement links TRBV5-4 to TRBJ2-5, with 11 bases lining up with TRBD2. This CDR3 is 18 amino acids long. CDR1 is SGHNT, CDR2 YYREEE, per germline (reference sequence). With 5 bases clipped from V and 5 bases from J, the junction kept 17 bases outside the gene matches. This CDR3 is CASRSWGSGRARRETQYF. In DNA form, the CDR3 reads TGTGCCAGCAGATCCTGGGGTAGCGGGAGGGCCAGGAGGGAGACCCAGTACTTC.

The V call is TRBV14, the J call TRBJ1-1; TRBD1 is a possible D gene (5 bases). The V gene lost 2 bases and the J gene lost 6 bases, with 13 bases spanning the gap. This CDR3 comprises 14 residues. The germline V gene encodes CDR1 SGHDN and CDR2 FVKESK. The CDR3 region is CASSQPGQGSEAFF. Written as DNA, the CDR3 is TGTGCCAGCAGCCAACCAGGGCAGGGTTCTGAAGCTTTCTTT. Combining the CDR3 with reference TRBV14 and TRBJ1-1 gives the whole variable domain EAGVTQFPSHSVIEKGQTVTLRCDPISGHDNLYWYRRVMGKEIKFLLHFVKESKQDESGMPNNRFLAERTGGTYSTLKVQPAELEDSGVYFCASSQPGQGSEAFFGQGTRLTVV.

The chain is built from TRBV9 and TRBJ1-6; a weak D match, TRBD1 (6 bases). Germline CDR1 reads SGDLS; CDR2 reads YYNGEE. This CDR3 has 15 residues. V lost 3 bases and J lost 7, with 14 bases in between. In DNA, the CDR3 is TGTGCCAGCAGCGCTCTACAGGGTTACAATTCACCCCTCCACTTT. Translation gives CASSALQGYNSPLHF.

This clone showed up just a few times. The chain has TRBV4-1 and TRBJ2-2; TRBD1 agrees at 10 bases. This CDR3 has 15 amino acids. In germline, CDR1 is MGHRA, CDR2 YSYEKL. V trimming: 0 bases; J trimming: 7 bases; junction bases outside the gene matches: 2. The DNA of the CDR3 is TGCGCCAGCAGCCAAGAGGACAGGGGGATCGGGGAGCTGTTTTTT. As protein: CASSQEDRGIGELFF.

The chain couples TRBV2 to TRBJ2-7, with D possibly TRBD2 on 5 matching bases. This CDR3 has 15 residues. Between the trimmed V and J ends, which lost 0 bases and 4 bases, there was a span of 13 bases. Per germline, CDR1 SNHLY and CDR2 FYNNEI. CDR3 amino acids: CASSEATGFRYEQYF. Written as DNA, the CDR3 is TGTGCCAGCAGTGAAGCAACGGGGTTTCGGTACGAGCAGTACTTC.

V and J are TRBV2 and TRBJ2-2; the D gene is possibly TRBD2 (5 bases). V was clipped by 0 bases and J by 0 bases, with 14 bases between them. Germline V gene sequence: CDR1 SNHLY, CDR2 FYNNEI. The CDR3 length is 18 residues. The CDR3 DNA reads TGTGCCAGCAGTGAAGCGCAGTGGGAGAGCGCGAACACCGGGGAGCTGTTTTTT. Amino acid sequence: CASSEAQWESANTGELFF.

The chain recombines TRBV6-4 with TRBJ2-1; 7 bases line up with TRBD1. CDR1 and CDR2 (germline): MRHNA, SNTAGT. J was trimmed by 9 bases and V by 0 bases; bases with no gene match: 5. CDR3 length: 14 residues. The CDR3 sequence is CASSDSGTAGEQFF. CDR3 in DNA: TGTGCCAGCAGTGACTCGGGGACAGCCGGTGAGCAGTTCTTC.

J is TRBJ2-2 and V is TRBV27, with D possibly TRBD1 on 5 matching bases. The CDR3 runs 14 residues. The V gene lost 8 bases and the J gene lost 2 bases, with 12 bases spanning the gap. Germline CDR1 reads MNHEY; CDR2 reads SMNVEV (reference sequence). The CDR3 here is CASERTHNTGELFF. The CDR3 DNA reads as TGTGCCAGCGAGAGGACACATAACACCGGGGAGCTGTTTTTT.

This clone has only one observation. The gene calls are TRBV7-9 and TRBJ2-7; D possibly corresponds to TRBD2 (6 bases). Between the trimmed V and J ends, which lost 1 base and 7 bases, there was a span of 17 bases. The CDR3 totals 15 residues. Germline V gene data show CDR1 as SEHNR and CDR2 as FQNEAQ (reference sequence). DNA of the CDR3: TGTGCCAGCAGCTTAGTTGGTGAACTAGCTAGAGAGCAGTACTTC. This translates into CASSLVGELAREQYF.

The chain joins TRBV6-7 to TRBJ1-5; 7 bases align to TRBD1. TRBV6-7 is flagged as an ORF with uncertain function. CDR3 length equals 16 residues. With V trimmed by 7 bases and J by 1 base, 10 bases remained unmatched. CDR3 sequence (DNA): TGTGCCAGCATTAACCCTTGGGACAGCAGCAATCAGCCCCAGCATTTT. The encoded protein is CASINPWDSSNQPQHF.